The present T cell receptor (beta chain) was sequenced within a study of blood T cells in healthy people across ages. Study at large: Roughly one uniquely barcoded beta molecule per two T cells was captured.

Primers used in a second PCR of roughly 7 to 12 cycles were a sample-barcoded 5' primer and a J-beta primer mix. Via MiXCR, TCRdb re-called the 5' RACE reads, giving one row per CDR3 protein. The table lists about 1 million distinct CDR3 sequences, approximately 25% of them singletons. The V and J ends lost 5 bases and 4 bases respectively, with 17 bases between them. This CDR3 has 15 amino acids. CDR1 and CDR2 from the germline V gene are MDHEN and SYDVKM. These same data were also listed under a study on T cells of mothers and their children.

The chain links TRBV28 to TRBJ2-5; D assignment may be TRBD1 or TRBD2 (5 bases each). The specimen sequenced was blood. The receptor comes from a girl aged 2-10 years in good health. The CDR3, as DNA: TGTGCCAGCAGTACCTCCGGGACCAAACTAGAGACCCAGTACTTC. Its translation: CASSTSGTKLETQYF.